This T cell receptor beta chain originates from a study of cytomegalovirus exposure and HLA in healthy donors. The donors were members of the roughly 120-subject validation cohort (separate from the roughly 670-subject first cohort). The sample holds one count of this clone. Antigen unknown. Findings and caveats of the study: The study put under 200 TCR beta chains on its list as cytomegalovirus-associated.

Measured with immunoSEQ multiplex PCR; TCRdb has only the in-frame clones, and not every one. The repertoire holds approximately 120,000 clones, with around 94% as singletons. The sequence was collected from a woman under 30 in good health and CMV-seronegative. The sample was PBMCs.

For the CDR3, the DNA is TGTGCCAGCAGCGGACTAGCGGCCGGGGAGCTGTTTTTT. It encodes CASSGLAAGELFF. This rearrangement joins TRBV2 to TRBJ2-2, with 10 bases fitting TRBD2. The CDR3 runs to 13 residues. J gave up 6 bases and V 6 bases, and 1 base lay outside the gene matches. Germline lookup yields CDR1 SNHLY and CDR2 FYNNEI.